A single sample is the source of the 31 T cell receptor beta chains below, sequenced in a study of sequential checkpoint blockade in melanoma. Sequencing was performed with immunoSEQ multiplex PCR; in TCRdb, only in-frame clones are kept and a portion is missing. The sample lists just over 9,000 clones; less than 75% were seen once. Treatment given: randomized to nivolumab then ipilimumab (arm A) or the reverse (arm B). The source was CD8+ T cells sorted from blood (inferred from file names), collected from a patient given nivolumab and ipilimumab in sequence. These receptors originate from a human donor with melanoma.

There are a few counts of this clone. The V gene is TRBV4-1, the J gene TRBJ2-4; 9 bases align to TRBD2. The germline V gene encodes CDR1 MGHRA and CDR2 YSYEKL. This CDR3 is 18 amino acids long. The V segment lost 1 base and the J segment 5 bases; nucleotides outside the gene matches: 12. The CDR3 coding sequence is TGCGCCAGCAGCCAAGGGCCCGGGGGCGGGGGGGATCAAAACATTCAGTACTTC. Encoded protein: CASSQGPGGGGDQNIQYF.

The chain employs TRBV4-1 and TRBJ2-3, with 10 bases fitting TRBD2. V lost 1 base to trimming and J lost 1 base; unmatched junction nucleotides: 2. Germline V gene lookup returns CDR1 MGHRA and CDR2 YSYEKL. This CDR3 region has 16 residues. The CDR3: CASSQVGTSGTDTQYF. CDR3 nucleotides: TGCGCCAGCAGCCAAGTTGGGACTAGCGGCACAGATACGCAGTATTTT.

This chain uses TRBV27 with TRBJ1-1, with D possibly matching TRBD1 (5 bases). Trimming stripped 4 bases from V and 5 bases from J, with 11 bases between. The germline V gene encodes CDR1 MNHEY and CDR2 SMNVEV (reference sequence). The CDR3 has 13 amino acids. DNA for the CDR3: TGTGCCAGCAGTTCCTCCGGGGGGACTGAAGCTTTCTTT. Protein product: CASSSSGGTEAFF.

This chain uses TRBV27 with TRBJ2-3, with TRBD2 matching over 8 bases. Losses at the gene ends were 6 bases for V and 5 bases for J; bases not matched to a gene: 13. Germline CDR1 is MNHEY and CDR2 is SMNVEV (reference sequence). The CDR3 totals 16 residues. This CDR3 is CASSPGDGRVEDTQYF. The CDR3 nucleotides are TGTGCCAGCAGCCCCGGAGACGGGAGGGTTGAAGATACGCAGTATTTT.

The CDR3 DNA reads as TGTGCCAGTACTCCCCAGGGAAGCAATCAGCCCCAGCATTTT. Translated, it gives CASTPQGSNQPQHF. The J gene is TRBJ1-5, the V gene TRBV19; the D gene is possibly TRBD1 (5 bases). The CDR3 is 14 amino acids. From germline, CDR1 is LNHDA and CDR2 SQIVND (reference sequence). V lost 7 bases, J lost 1 base, and 11 bases lay in between.

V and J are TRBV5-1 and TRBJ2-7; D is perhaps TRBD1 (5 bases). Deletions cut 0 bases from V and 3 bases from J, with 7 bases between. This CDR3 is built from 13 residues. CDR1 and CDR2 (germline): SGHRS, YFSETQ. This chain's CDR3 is CASSLDRGYEQYF. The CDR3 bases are TGCGCCAGCAGCTTGGATAGGGGCTACGAGCAGTACTTC. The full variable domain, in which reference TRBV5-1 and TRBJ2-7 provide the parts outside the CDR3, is KAGVTQTPRYLIKTRGQQVTLSCSPISGHRSVSWYQQTPGQGLQFLFEYFSETQRNKGNFPGRFSGRQFSNSRSEMNVSTLELGDSALYLCASSLDRGYEQYFGPGTRLTVT.

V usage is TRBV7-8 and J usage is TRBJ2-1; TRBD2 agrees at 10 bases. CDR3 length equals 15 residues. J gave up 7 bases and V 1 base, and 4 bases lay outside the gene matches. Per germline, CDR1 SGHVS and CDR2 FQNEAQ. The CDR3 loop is CASSLGGTSANEQFF. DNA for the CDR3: TGTGCCAGCAGCTTAGGGGGGACTAGCGCGAATGAGCAGTTCTTC.

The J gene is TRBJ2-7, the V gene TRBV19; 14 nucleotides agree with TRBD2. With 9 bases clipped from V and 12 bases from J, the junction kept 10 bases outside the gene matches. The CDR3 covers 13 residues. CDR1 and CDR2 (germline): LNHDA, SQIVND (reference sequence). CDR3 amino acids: CASTPGLAGVVYF. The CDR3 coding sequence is TGTGCCAGCACTCCGGGACTAGCGGGAGTAGTGTACTTC.

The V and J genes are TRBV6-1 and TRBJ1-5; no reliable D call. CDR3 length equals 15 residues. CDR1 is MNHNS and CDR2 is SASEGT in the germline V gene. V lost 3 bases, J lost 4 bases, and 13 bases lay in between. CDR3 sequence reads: CASSEVSGSNQPQHF. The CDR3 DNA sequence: TGTGCCAGCAGTGAGGTCTCCGGGTCGAATCAGCCCCAGCATTTT.

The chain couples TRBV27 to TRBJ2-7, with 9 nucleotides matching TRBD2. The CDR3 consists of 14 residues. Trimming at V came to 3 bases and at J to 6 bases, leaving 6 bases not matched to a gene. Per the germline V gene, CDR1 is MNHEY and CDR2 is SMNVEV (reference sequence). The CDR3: CASSFMGLASEQYF. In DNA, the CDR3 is TGTGCCAGCAGTTTTATGGGACTAGCATCCGAGCAGTACTTC.

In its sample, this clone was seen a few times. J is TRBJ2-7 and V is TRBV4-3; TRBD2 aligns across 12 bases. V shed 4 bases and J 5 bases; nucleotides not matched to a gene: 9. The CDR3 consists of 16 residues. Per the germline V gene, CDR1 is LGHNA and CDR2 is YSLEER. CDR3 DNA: TGCGCCAGCAGCCCTAGACTAGCGGGAGCAATCCACGAGCAGTACTTC. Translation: CASSPRLAGAIHEQYF.

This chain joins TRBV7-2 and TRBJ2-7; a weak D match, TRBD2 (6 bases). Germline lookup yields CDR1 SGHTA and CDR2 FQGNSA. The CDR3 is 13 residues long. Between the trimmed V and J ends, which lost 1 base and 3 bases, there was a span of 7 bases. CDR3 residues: CASSLGGVYEQYF. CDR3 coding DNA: TGTGCCAGCAGCTTAGGGGGGGTCTACGAGCAGTACTTC.

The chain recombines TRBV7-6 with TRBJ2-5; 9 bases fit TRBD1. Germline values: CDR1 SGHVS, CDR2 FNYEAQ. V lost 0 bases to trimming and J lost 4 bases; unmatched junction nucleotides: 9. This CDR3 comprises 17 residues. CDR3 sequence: CASSLAEATGGLETQYF. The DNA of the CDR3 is TGTGCCAGCAGCTTAGCGGAGGCAACAGGGGGCTTAGAGACCCAGTACTTC. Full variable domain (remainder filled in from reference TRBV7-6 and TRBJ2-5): GAGVSQSPRYKVTKRGQDVALRCDPISGHVSLYWYRQALGQGPEFLTYFNYEAQQDKSGLPNDRFSAERPEGSISTLTIQRTEQRDSAMYRCASSLAEATGGLETQYFGPGTRLLVL.

The CDR3 DNA reads TGTGCCAGCTCACCCGGACAGGGGGCTGGAATCTATGGCTACACCTTC. Translated: CASSPGQGAGIYGYTF. The chain links TRBV18 to TRBJ1-2; 11 positions agree with TRBD1. CDR1 KGHSH and CDR2 LQKENI come from the germline V gene. V shed 3 bases and J 4 bases; nucleotides not matched to a gene: 7. The CDR3 is 16 residues long.

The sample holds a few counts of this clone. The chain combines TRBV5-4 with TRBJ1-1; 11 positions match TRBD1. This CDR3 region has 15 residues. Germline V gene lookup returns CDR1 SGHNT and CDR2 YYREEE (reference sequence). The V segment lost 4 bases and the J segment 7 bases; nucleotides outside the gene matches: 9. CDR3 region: CASSRTGTGGGEAFF. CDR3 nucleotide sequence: TGTGCCAGCAGCAGAACCGGGACAGGGGGGGGTGAAGCTTTCTTT. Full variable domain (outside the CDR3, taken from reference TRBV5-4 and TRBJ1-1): ETGVTQSPTHLIKTRGQQVTLRCSSQSGHNTVSWYQQALGQGPQFIFQYYREEENGRGNFPPRFSGLQFPNYSSELNVNALELDDSALYLCASSRTGTGGGEAFFGQGTRLTVV.

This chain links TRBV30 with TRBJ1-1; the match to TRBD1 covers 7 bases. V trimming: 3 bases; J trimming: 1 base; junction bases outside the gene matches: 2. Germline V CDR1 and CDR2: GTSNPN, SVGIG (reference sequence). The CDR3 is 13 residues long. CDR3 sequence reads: CAWRRTGNTEAFF. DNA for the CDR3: TGTGCCTGGAGGAGGACAGGGAACACTGAAGCTTTCTTT.

CDR3 loop: CASEGEGHTGELFF. The CDR3, as DNA: TGTGCCAGCGAGGGGGAAGGGCACACCGGGGAGCTGTTTTTT. The chain links TRBV6-1 to TRBJ2-2, with D perhaps matching TRBD1 (6 bases). There are 14 residues in the CDR3. V shed 8 bases and J shed 3 bases, with 13 bases lying between them. The germline V gene encodes CDR1 MNHNS and CDR2 SASEGT.

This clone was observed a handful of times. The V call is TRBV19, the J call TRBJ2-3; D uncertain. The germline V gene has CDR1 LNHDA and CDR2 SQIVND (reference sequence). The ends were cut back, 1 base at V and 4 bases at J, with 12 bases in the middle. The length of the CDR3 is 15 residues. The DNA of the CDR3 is TGTGCCAGTAGTATAGCTGTCCTTCGGGCAGATACGCAGTATTTT. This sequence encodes CASSIAVLRADTQYF.

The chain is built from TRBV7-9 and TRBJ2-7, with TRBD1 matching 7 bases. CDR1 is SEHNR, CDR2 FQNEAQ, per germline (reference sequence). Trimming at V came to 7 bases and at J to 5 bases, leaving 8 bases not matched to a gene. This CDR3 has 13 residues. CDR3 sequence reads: CASNPTGYDEQYF. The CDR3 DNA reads TGTGCCAGCAACCCGACAGGGTACGACGAGCAGTACTTC.

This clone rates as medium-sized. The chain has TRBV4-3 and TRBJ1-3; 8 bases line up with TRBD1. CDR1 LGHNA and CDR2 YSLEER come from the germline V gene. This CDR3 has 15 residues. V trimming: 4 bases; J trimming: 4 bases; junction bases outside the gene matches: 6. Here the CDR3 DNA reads TGCGCCAGCAGCCTTGGACAGGGTGGAGGAAACACCATATATTTT. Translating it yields CASSLGQGGGNTIYF.

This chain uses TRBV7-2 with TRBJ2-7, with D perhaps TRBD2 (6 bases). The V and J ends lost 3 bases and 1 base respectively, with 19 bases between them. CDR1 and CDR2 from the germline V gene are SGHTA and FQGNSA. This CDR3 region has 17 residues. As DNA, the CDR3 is TGTGCCAGCAGCTTGGGACTGGGTTTGATAACTTCCTACGAGCAGTACTTC. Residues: CASSLGLGLITSYEQYF.

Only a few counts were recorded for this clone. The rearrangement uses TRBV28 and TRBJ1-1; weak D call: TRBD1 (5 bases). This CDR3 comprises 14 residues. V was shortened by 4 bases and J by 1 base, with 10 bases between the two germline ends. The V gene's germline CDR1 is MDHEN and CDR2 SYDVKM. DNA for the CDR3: TGTGCCAGCAGTTCCAGCCAGGGGAACACTGAAGCTTTCTTT. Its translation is CASSSSQGNTEAFF.

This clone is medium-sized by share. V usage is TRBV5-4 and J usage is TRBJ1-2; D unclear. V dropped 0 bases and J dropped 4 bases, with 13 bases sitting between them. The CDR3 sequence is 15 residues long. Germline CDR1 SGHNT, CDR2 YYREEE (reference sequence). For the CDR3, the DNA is TGTGCCAGCAGCTTGGCCACGGAGGGTGGCTATGGCTACACCTTC. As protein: CASSLATEGGYGYTF.

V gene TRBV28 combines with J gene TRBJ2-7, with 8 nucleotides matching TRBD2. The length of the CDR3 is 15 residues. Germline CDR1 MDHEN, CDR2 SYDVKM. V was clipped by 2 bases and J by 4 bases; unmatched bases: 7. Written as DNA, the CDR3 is TGTGCCAGCAGTTTACGTGGCGGGAGGTCTTACGAGCAGTACTTC. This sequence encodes CASSLRGGRSYEQYF. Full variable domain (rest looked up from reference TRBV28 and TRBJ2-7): DVKVTQSSRYLVKRTGEKVFLECVQDMDHENMFWYRQDPGLGLRLIYFSYDVKMKEKGDIPEGYSVSREKKERFSLILESASTNQTSMYLCASSLRGGRSYEQYFGPGTRLTVT.

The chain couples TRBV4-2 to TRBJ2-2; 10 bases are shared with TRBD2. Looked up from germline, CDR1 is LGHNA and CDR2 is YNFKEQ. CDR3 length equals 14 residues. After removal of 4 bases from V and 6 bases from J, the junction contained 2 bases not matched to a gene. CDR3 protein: CASSLGTSAGELFF. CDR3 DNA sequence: TGTGCCAGCAGCCTAGGGACTAGCGCCGGGGAGCTGTTTTTT.

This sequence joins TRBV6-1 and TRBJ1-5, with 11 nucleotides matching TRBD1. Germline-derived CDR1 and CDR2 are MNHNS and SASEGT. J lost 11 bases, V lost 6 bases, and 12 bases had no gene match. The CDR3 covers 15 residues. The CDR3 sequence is CASRDPGQGVRAQHF. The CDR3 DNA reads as TGTGCCAGCAGGGATCCGGGACAGGGGGTTCGGGCCCAGCATTTT.

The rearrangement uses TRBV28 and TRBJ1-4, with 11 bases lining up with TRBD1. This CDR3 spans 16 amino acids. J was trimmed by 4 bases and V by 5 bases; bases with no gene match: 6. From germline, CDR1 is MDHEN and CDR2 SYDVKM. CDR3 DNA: TGTGCCAGCAGTGTATTGGGGACAGGGGGTAATGAAAAACTGTTTTTT. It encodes CASSVLGTGGNEKLFF.

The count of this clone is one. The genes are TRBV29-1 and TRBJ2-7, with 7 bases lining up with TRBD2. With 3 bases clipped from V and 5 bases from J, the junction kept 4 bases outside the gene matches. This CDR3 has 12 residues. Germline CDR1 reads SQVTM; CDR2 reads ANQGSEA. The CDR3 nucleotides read TGCAGCGTTGACCAGGGAGGGAACGAGCAGTACTTC. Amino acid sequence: CSVDQGGNEQYF.

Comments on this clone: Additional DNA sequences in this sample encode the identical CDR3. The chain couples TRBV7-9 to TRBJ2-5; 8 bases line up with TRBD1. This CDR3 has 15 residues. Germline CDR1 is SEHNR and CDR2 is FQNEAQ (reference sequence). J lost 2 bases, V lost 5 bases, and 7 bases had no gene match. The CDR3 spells CASSTGQGGQETQYF. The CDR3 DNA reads TGTGCCAGCAGCACTGGACAGGGCGGGCAAGAGACCCAGTACTTC.

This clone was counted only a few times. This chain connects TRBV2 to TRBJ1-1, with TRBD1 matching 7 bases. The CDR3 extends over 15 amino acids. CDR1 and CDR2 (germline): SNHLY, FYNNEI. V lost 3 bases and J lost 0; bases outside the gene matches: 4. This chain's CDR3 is CASSDTGVVNTEAFF. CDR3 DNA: TGTGCCAGCAGTGATACAGGGGTGGTGAACACTGAAGCTTTCTTT.

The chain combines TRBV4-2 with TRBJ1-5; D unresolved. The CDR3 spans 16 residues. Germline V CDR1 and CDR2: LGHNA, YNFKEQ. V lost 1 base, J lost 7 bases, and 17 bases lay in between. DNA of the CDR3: TGTGCCAGCAGCCAAGGCGAGGTCCCGCCTAGGCAGCCCCAGCATTTT. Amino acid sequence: CASSQGEVPPRQPQHF.